A single sample gave rise to the 14 T cell receptor beta chains below, sequenced in a study of cytomegalovirus exposure and HLA in healthy donors. TCRdb keeps only in-frame clones here, not all; method: immunoSEQ multiplex PCR. The table includes 120,000 or so clones, 89% detected once. Sequenced: PBMCs. The source of these receptors is a young woman in good health and CMV-seronegative.

The V gene is TRBV19, the J gene TRBJ1-4; D unresolved. CDR1 LNHDA and CDR2 SQIVND come from the germline V gene (reference sequence). The CDR3 spans 13 residues. With 7 bases removed from V and 7 bases from J, the gap between germline ends came to 13 bases. The CDR3 spells CASNSRGTEKLFF. DNA of the CDR3: TGTGCCAGTAACTCGCGGGGAACTGAAAAACTGTTTTTT.

V is TRBV6-5 and J is TRBJ1-3; a possible D gene is TRBD1 (5 bases). V lost 5 bases to trimming and J lost 1 base, with 12 bases between them. Germline V gene lookup returns CDR1 MNHEY and CDR2 SVGAGI. The CDR3 is 15 amino acids. The CDR3 here is CASSPAGFSGNTIYF. Written as DNA, the CDR3 is TGTGCCAGCAGTCCCGCAGGGTTTTCTGGAAACACCATATATTTT.

This rearrangement joins TRBV6-1 to TRBJ2-3; D perhaps matches TRBD1 (6 bases). The germline V gene has CDR1 MNHNS and CDR2 SASEGT. The CDR3 contains 17 residues. The germline V and J ends were trimmed by 4 bases and 3 bases, with 20 bases remaining between them. The CDR3 DNA follows: TGTGCCAGCAGTGCGGGACACCCAGCTTGGGGGACAGATACGCAGTATTTT. Encoded protein: CASSAGHPAWGTDTQYF.

The chain combines TRBV30 with TRBJ2-5, with 12 bases fitting TRBD2. Germline loops: CDR1 GTSNPN, CDR2 SVGIG (reference sequence). J gave up 5 bases and V 0 bases, and 10 bases lay outside the gene matches. The CDR3 is 17 amino acids. This chain's CDR3 is CAWSVRRTSGRQETQYF. DNA for the CDR3: TGTGCCTGGAGTGTACGGAGAACTAGCGGGAGGCAGGAGACCCAGTACTTC.

J is TRBJ2-5 and V is TRBV30; the D is unclear. Germline assignment: CDR1 GTSNPN and CDR2 SVGIG (reference sequence). This CDR3 has 13 residues. V lost 4 bases and J 5 bases, leaving 14 bases between the germline ends. The CDR3 is CAWNEVLVETQYF. DNA of the CDR3: TGTGCCTGGAATGAGGTCTTAGTGGAGACCCAGTACTTC.

The genes are TRBV2 and TRBJ2-1; TRBD2 matches 10 bases. This CDR3 is built from 15 residues. V lost 6 bases to trimming and J lost 4 bases; unmatched junction nucleotides: 6. CDR1 is SNHLY and CDR2 is FYNNEI in the germline V gene. Here the CDR3 DNA reads TGTGCCAGCAGAGGCACTAGCGGGAAATACAATGAGCAGTTCTTC. Residues: CASRGTSGKYNEQFF.

The chain has TRBV5-8 and TRBJ1-5, with 7 bases lining up with TRBD1. In germline, CDR1 is SGHTS, CDR2 YDEGEE. J lost 2 bases, V lost 1 base, and 3 bases had no gene match. The CDR3 has 15 amino acids. The CDR3 coding sequence is TGTGCCAGCAGCTTGACAGGGGTGGGCAATCAGCCCCAGCATTTT. Amino acid sequence: CASSLTGVGNQPQHF.

V usage is TRBV14 and J usage is TRBJ1-1; 8 bases map to TRBD1. Germline V lookup: CDR1 SGHDN, CDR2 FVKESK. V dropped 4 bases and J dropped 6; count of bases not matched to a gene: 10. The CDR3 is 15 residues long. In DNA form, the CDR3 reads TGTGCCAGCAGCCGCCTTACAGGGGGTATAGCTGAAGCTTTCTTT. Encoded protein: CASSRLTGGIAEAFF.

V and J are TRBV6-1 and TRBJ2-2; 7 bases are a match to TRBD1. The CDR3 contains 12 residues. V was clipped by 5 bases and J by 9 bases; unmatched bases: 3. In germline, CDR1 is MNHNS, CDR2 SASEGT. The CDR3 spells CASSLGGRELFF. As DNA, the CDR3 is TGTGCCAGCAGTCTAGGGGGCCGGGAGCTGTTTTTT.

CDR3: CASSFQGREKLFF. The DNA for the CDR3 is TGTGCCAGCAGTTTTCAGGGTCGAGAAAAACTGTTTTTT. The rearrangement links TRBV27 to TRBJ1-4; D is possibly TRBD1 (5 bases). CDR3 length equals 13 residues. Germline V gene sequence: CDR1 MNHEY, CDR2 SMNVEV (reference sequence). The V gene lost 3 bases and the J gene lost 8 bases, with 10 bases spanning the gap. Supplemented by reference TRBV27 and TRBJ1-4, the full variable domain reads EAQVTQNPRYLITVTGKKLTVTCSQNMNHEYMSWYRQDPGLGLRQIYYSMNVEVTDKGDVPEGYKVSRKEKRNFPLILESPSPNQTSLYFCASSFQGREKLFFGSGTQLSVL.

The chain couples TRBV4-3 to TRBJ2-1; possible D gene TRBD1, 5 bases. This CDR3 has 14 amino acids. With 4 bases removed from V and 5 bases from J, the gap between germline ends came to 12 bases. CDR1 and CDR2 from the germline V gene are LGHNA and YSLEER. CDR3 DNA sequence: TGCGCCAGCAGCCTGGGTCAGGGCAACAATGAGCAGTTCTTC. This sequence encodes CASSLGQGNNEQFF.

CDR3 in amino acids: CASRGATDTQYF. The CDR3 DNA reads as TGTGCCAGCCGGGGGGCCACAGATACGCAGTATTTT. V is TRBV2 and J is TRBJ2-3, with D possibly matching TRBD2 (7 bases). The germline V gene encodes CDR1 SNHLY and CDR2 FYNNEI. CDR3 length: 12 amino acids. V lost 8 bases and J 2 bases, leaving 8 bases between the germline ends.

This rearrangement joins TRBV6-1 to TRBJ1-1; TRBD1 might be the D (5 bases). V was cut by 1 base and J by 13 bases, with 19 bases left in between. In germline, CDR1 is MNHNS, CDR2 SASEGT. CDR3 length: 14 residues. The CDR3 DNA follows: TGTGCCAGCAGTGAAGGGGGCGCGCGACGTAGAGGTTTCTTT. Translated: CASSEGGARRRGFF.

The chain uses TRBV28 and TRBJ1-2; 7 bases fit TRBD1. Trimming took 2 bases from V and 1 from J; bases not matched to a gene: 7. Germline V gene data show CDR1 as MDHEN and CDR2 as SYDVKM. The CDR3 is 16 residues long. For the CDR3, the DNA is TGTGCCAGCAGTTTACCCAGGGGGGTAGTTAACTATGGCTACACCTTC. Residues: CASSLPRGVVNYGYTF.